The 9 T cell receptor beta chains listed next were all sequenced from one sample in a study of CXCR3-negative and CXCR3-positive naive CD8 T cells. Regarding the study as a whole: The TRB CDR3s that CXCR3-positive naive cells carried were more hydrophobic than those of CXCR3-negative naive cells.

5' RACE that incorporated UMI labels was used to prepare the TRB cDNA libraries. TCRdb derives one entry per CDR3 protein from the 5' RACE reads, leaving out DNA. The repertoire shows 130,000 or so distinct CDR3 sequences; the top ten hold approximately 0.4%. For these TCRs, the target antigens are not known. Sequencing input: naive CXCR3+ CD8+ T cells from blood. Specified subset: CD45RO-CCR7+CD27+CD95- naive CD8+ T cells expressing CXCR3 (TNR3+). The receptors derive from a human donor in good health. Some clones in this sample may be carry-over from other donors' samples.

J is TRBJ2-5 and V is TRBV28; TCRdb selects TRBD1, and the lack of DNA leaves this call unchecked. CDR3 length: 17 amino acids. Looked up from germline, CDR1 is MDHEN and CDR2 is SYDVKM. The CDR3 loop is CASSPVGSARVGETQYF.

The chain employs TRBV29-1 and TRBJ2-7; TCRdb returns TRBD1, unconfirmable since there is no DNA. From germline, CDR1 is SQVTM and CDR2 ANQGSEA. This CDR3 spans 13 amino acids. The CDR3: CSVRGPSSYEQYF.

J is TRBJ2-7 and V is TRBV5-5; TCRdb designates TRBD2, a call that cannot be tested without DNA. CDR3 size: 13 residues. Germline V gene sequence: CDR1 SGHKS, CDR2 YYEKEE (reference sequence). The CDR3 region is CASSPDPPYEQYF.

This chain joins TRBV28 and TRBJ1-4. Germline V gene data show CDR1 as MDHEN and CDR2 as SYDVKM. The CDR3 is 14 residues long. The CDR3 is CASSLSIRNEKLFF.

V is TRBV27 and J is TRBJ2-7; TCRdb designates TRBD1, a call that cannot be tested without DNA. Germline V gives CDR1 MNHEY, CDR2 SMNVEV (reference sequence). The length of the CDR3 is 14 residues. The CDR3 sequence is CASSLTGFSYEQYF.

The gene calls are TRBV7-2 and TRBJ2-2. The germline CDR1 and CDR2 sequences are SGHTA and FQGNSA. There are 13 residues in the CDR3. CDR3 sequence: CASSLVVLGELFF.

The CDR3 region is CASSWTDNGAGEQYF. The chain employs TRBV5-1 and TRBJ2-7; as DNA is missing, the TRBD1 call by TCRdb cannot be tested. Germline CDR1 and CDR2: SGHRS and YFSETQ. The CDR3 sequence is 15 residues long.

The rearrangement joins TRBV7-9 to TRBJ2-3; TCRdb's D call of TRBD1 is untestable without DNA. This CDR3 region has 16 residues. Germline values: CDR1 SEHNR, CDR2 FQNEAQ (reference sequence). CDR3 region: CASSQEGGSRTDTQYF.

The V call is TRBV7-9, the J call TRBJ1-5. The length of the CDR3 is 14 residues. Germline lookup yields CDR1 SEHNR and CDR2 FQNEAQ (reference sequence). The CDR3 loop reads CASSFEGWNQPQHF.